This T cell receptor (beta chain) was recorded in a study of T cells in Graves' hyperthyroidism and ophthalmopathy. Points from the study as a whole: Ophthalmopathy prediction by the model preceded onset by a median roughly 6.3 months.

Patients were excluded for uncontrolled infection, other autoimmune disease, pregnancy or lactation. RNA transcripts served as the template for amplifying TCR beta CDR3 regions. First-round RT-PCR of the TCR CDR3 relied on the HTBI primer set. TCRdb re-derived calls from the multiplex PCR reads in MiXCR, one entry per CDR3 protein. The sample comprises about 770,000 distinct CDR3 sequences, under 20% of which are singletons, and 16% rests with the top ten. In this sample, this clonotype turned up many times. The antigen remains unidentified. Sequencing was done on a sample of blood. This TCR came from a woman between 50 and 59 years old with Graves' hyperthyroidism that later progressed to Graves' ophthalmopathy.

CDR3 loop: CASSPTGRGLQETQYF. The CDR3, as DNA: TGTGCCAGCAGCCCGACGGGCAGGGGGCTTCAAGAGACCCAGTACTTC. The chain has TRBV6-2 or TRBV6-3 and TRBJ2-5; TRBD1 aligns across 8 bases. V was clipped by 6 bases and J by 2 bases; unmatched bases: 11. CDR1 and CDR2 from the germline V gene are MNHEY and SVGEGT. The length of the CDR3 is 16 residues.